Each of the 24 T cell receptor beta chains below was sequenced from the same sample in a study of T-cell reconstitution after alpha-beta-depleted transplantation in children (dated by TCRdb to about 2016). In light of the paper, this sample's treatment or condition label describes: allogeneic hematopoietic cell transplantation with graft depleted of TCRalphabeta T cells and CD19 B cells. The method was PCR. Sequencing took place on an Illumina HiSeq 2500. TCR libraries were prepared with molecular barcoding, using unique molecular identifiers to normalize TCRbeta repertoire quantification. In-frame beta chains were kept once TCRdb had trimmed the public reads at Q25 with fastp and called clones with MiXCR. Identical CDR3 protein sequences are pooled into one entry, listed with their most common genes and DNA. Recorded for this sample are fewer than 550,000 distinct CDR3 sequences; roughly an eighth of them occurred a single time. The top ten constitute about 14% of the sample.

The sample here was PBMCs, mostly from graft donor cells, taken 180 days after TCRalphabeta/CD19-depleted stem cell transplant. These receptors came from a female patient between 2 and 15 years old who had a stem cell transplant for aplastic anemia, so the T cells may come from the graft donor.

This clonotype was detected only a few times. The chain links TRBV4-3 to TRBJ2-1; D is possibly TRBD2 (5 bases). Germline lookup yields CDR1 LGHNA and CDR2 YSLEER. This CDR3 has 14 residues. Trimming pared 4 bases from V and 6 bases from J, leaving 13 bases between. The chain's CDR3 is CASSPPARGNEQFF. In DNA form, the CDR3 reads TGCGCCAGCAGCCCTCCCGCCCGGGGCAATGAGCAGTTCTTC.

This clonotype was counted only a few times. V and J are TRBV12-3 or TRBV12-4 and TRBJ2-1; possibly TRBD1 for D (5 bases). The CDR3 consists of 15 residues. The germline V and J ends were trimmed by 3 bases and 4 bases, with 13 bases remaining between them. CDR3 in DNA: TGTGCCAGCAGTTTGACAGCGCTAAAATACAATGAGCAGTTCTTC. It specifies CASSLTALKYNEQFF.

This chain joins TRBV5-1 and TRBJ2-2; no firm D call. Trimming took 5 bases from V and 3 from J, leaving 8 bases between them. CDR1 and CDR2 (germline): SGHRS, YFSETQ. The CDR3 sequence is 13 residues long. The CDR3 DNA follows: TGCGCCAGCAGGCAGCAGGACACCGGGGAGCTGTTTTTT. Translated, it gives CASRQQDTGELFF.

V gene TRBV28 combines with J gene TRBJ2-5, with 15 nucleotides matching TRBD2. Germline V gene sequence: CDR1 MDHEN, CDR2 SYDVKM. V dropped 8 bases and J dropped 5; count of bases not matched to a gene: 6. There are 15 residues in the CDR3. CDR3 in DNA: TGTGCCAGCCGACGGACTAGCGGGAGGGTGGAGACCCAGTACTTC. The encoded protein is CASRRTSGRVETQYF.

The chain recombines TRBV20-1 with TRBJ2-1; no clear D. The length of the CDR3 is 14 residues. Per the germline V gene, CDR1 is DFQATT and CDR2 is SNEGSKA (reference sequence). Trimming removed 6 bases from V and 3 bases from J, with 15 bases in between. CDR3 sequence (DNA): TGCAGTGCGACCAAACGCGGAAACTACAATGAGCAGTTCTTC. It is translated as CSATKRGNYNEQFF.

The chain has TRBV7-3 and TRBJ2-1, with 12 bases identical to TRBD2. Germline V lookup: CDR1 SGHTA, CDR2 FQGTGA. V gave up 5 bases and J gave up 4 bases; unmatched junction bases: 3. The CDR3 spans 15 residues. CDR3 loop: CASSGLAGPYNEQFF. Here the CDR3 DNA reads TGTGCCAGCAGCGGACTAGCGGGACCTTACAATGAGCAGTTCTTC.

This clonotype was observed at least ten times. V gene TRBV29-1 combines with J gene TRBJ1-1; D is undetermined. V was trimmed by 1 base and J by 1 base, leaving 7 bases between them. The germline gives CDR1 SQVTM, CDR2 ANQGSEA. CDR3 length: 13 amino acids. CDR3: CSVEGRPNTEAFF. CDR3 DNA sequence: TGCAGCGTTGAAGGCAGGCCGAACACTGAAGCTTTCTTT.

This clonotype was picked up a small number of times. The rearrangement links TRBV29-1 to TRBJ1-1; D is ambiguous. The CDR3 totals 14 residues. The germline CDR1 and CDR2 sequences are SQVTM and ANQGSEA. Trimming pared 2 bases from V and 4 bases from J, leaving 14 bases between. The CDR3 spells CSVENREKATEAFF. The CDR3 bases are TGCAGCGTTGAAAATAGGGAAAAGGCCACTGAAGCTTTCTTT.

This clonotype was found many times. V is TRBV29-1 and J is TRBJ2-2, with 10 bases aligning to TRBD2. Germline V gene sequence: CDR1 SQVTM, CDR2 ANQGSEA. This CDR3 is 16 amino acids long. Trimming took 0 bases from V and 7 from J; bases not matched to a gene: 8. CDR3 sequence (DNA): TGCAGCGTTGAAGATCCCCTAGCGGGAGAAATCGGGGAGCTGTTTTTT. This codes for CSVEDPLAGEIGELFF.

Many counts were recorded for this clonotype. The rearrangement joins TRBV20-1 to TRBJ2-3; TRBD2 aligns across 13 bases. The ends lost 6 bases at V and 0 bases at J; junction bases unmatched: 9. Germline loops: CDR1 DFQATT, CDR2 SNEGSKA (reference sequence). The CDR3 runs 17 residues. The CDR3 reads CSAWTSGRPVSTDTQYF. As DNA, the CDR3 is TGCAGTGCCTGGACTAGCGGGAGACCTGTTAGCACAGATACGCAGTATTTT.

This clonotype was recorded many times. The chain joins TRBV29-1 to TRBJ2-2; 7 positions match TRBD2. V gave up 5 bases and J gave up 7 bases; unmatched junction bases: 7. From germline, CDR1 is SQVTM and CDR2 ANQGSEA. The length of the CDR3 is 13 residues. CDR3: CSVRDYGNGELFF. For the CDR3, the DNA is TGCAGCGTTCGGGACTACGGTAACGGGGAGCTGTTTTTT.

This clonotype has only a few counts. The chain links TRBV6-5 to TRBJ1-5; 9 bases fit TRBD1. This CDR3 region has 15 residues. Germline values: CDR1 MNHEY, CDR2 SVGAGI. After removal of 2 bases from V and 3 bases from J, the junction contained 2 bases not matched to a gene. CDR3 sequence reads: CASSYNRGPNQPQHF. In DNA, the CDR3 is TGTGCCAGCAGTTACAACAGGGGGCCCAATCAGCCCCAGCATTTT.

Ten or more counts support this clonotype. J is TRBJ1-3 and V is TRBV5-1; TRBD1 is a possible D gene (5 bases). CDR3 size: 17 residues. Germline CDR1 and CDR2: SGHRS and YFSETQ. The V end lost 0 bases, the J end lost 0 bases, and 13 bases lay between the germline ends. In nucleotides, the CDR3 is TGCGCCAGCAGCTTGGTGGGACGGGATCTCTCTGGAAACACCATATATTTT. This sequence encodes CASSLVGRDLSGNTIYF.

This clonotype showed up many times. The chain employs TRBV5-1 and TRBJ1-2, with 11 bases matching TRBD1. Germline trimming cut 4 bases from V and 7 bases from J; bases unmatched to any gene: 3. Germline V CDR1 and CDR2: SGHRS, YFSETQ. The CDR3 has 13 residues. The CDR3 nucleotides are TGCGCCAGCAGCGTCGGACAGGGGGCTGGCTACACCTTC. Its translation is CASSVGQGAGYTF. Filled out from reference TRBV5-1 and TRBJ1-2, the complete variable domain reads KAGVTQTPRYLIKTRGQQVTLSCSPISGHRSVSWYQQTPGQGLQFLFEYFSETQRNKGNFPGRFSGRQFSNSRSEMNVSTLELGDSALYLCASSVGQGAGYTFGSGTRLTVV.

V gene TRBV7-2 combines with J gene TRBJ2-7; 9 positions match TRBD1. CDR1 SGHTA and CDR2 FQGNSA come from the germline V gene. The V and J ends lost 7 bases and 4 bases, in that order; junction bases with no gene match: 5. The CDR3 has 13 amino acids. The CDR3: CASKGQGIYEQYF. As DNA, the CDR3 is TGTGCCAGCAAGGGACAGGGTATTTACGAGCAGTACTTC.

This clonotype was recorded a few times. The J gene is TRBJ2-3, the V gene TRBV20-1, with unresolved D. This CDR3 has 13 amino acids. Trimming pared 2 bases from V and 5 bases from J, leaving 11 bases between. CDR1 and CDR2 (germline): DFQATT, SNEGSKA (reference sequence). CDR3: CSARPAVRDTQYF. The CDR3 nucleotides read TGCAGTGCTAGACCCGCCGTGCGAGATACGCAGTATTTT.

This clonotype was counted between two and nine times. The J gene is TRBJ2-1, the V gene TRBV6-2 or TRBV6-3, with D unresolved. The CDR3 consists of 15 residues. The germline gives CDR1 MNHEY, CDR2 SVGEGT. V shed 5 bases and J shed 8 bases, with 19 bases lying between them. CDR3 residues: CASSPPSLIQHEQFF. DNA of the CDR3: TGTGCCAGCAGTCCGCCTTCACTTATCCAACATGAGCAGTTCTTC.

The chain couples TRBV4-2 to TRBJ2-6; tentative D call: TRBD2 (5 bases). The germline V gene encodes CDR1 LGHNA and CDR2 YNFKEQ. The germline V and J ends were trimmed by 4 bases and 0 bases, with 13 bases remaining between them. The CDR3 has 17 residues. The DNA of the CDR3 is TGTGCCAGCAGCCCCGGCCCCGGGATCTCTGGGGCCAACGTCCTGACTTTC. This translates into CASSPGPGISGANVLTF.

The chain couples TRBV20-1 to TRBJ1-5; D is unclear. CDR1 DFQATT and CDR2 SNEGSKA come from the germline V gene (reference sequence). The CDR3 length is 12 residues. The V and J ends lost 0 bases and 5 bases respectively, with 5 bases between them. DNA of the CDR3: TGCAGTGCTAGAGACCAACATCAGCCCCAGCATTTT. As protein: CSARDQHQPQHF.

There are a few counts of this clonotype. Mismatch with germline at one junction end may stem from a read error. V usage is TRBV6-5 and J usage is TRBJ2-2; 11 bases align to TRBD2. The CDR3 extends over 17 amino acids. In germline, CDR1 is MNHEY, CDR2 SVGAGI. The DNA of the CDR3 is TGTGCCAGCAGCTACTCTTGGACTAGCGGGTACACCGGGGAGCTGTTTTTT. This codes for CASSYSWTSGYTGELFF.

This chain links TRBV6-1 with TRBJ2-3, with D perhaps matching TRBD2 (6 bases). Trimming removed 5 bases at V and 5 bases at J, with 11 bases between. CDR3 length: 13 amino acids. CDR1 MNHNS and CDR2 SASEGT come from the germline V gene. CDR3 DNA sequence: TGTGCCAGCAGTCGGGACTTGCAAGATACGCAGTATTTT. Translated, it gives CASSRDLQDTQYF.

The chain recombines TRBV5-1 with TRBJ2-4; TRBD2 aligns across 8 bases. Germline V lookup: CDR1 SGHRS, CDR2 YFSETQ. The CDR3 is made up of 16 amino acids. The V segment lost 0 bases and the J segment 3 bases; nucleotides outside the gene matches: 5. In nucleotides, the CDR3 is TGCGCCAGCAGCTTGGAGCGGGGGCGGCACAAAAACATTCAGTACTTC. Translating it yields CASSLERGRHKNIQYF.

The chain uses TRBV5-5 and TRBJ1-2, with no clear D. This CDR3 has 13 residues. V lost 4 bases to trimming and J lost 2 bases, with 9 bases between them. Per germline, CDR1 SGHKS and CDR2 YYEKEE (reference sequence). The CDR3 bases are TGTGCCAGCAGCGAGACACCCAACTATGGCTACACCTTC. Its translation: CASSETPNYGYTF. The full variable domain, rest sourced from reference TRBV5-5 and TRBJ1-2, is DAGVTQSPTHLIKTRGQQVTLRCSPISGHKSVSWYQQVLGQGPQFIFQYYEKEERGRGNFPDRFSARQFPNYSSELNVNALLLGDSALYLCASSETPNYGYTFGSGTRLTVV.

J is TRBJ2-3 and V is TRBV15; no firm D call. Deletions cut 5 bases from V and 4 bases from J, with 13 bases between. CDR1 and CDR2 (germline): LNHNV, YYDKDF (reference sequence). The CDR3 totals 14 residues. CDR3 residues: CATSGKFWSDTQYF. The CDR3 coding sequence is TGTGCCACCAGCGGAAAGTTCTGGTCAGATACGCAGTATTTT.